The entry below describes one TCR beta chain. The data were produced by immunoSEQ multiplex PCR, yet TCRdb's version contains in-frame clones alone and is incomplete. The data show 200,000 to 250,000 clones, with approximately 80% seen just once and 1.8% held by the top ten. Donors of Cohort 3 who recovered were those that had two negative PCRs, clearance, or symptom resolution. The data originate from a study of blood T cell repertoires in COVID-19. Study background: Sample material is recorded as cDNA or gDNA derived from T cells, B-cell-depleted T cells, or PBMCs.

Losses at the gene ends were 8 bases for V and 5 bases for J; bases not matched to a gene: 7. This CDR3 has 13 residues. The germline gives CDR1 GTSNPN, CDR2 SVGIG (reference sequence). The chain recombines TRBV30 with TRBJ1-3; 9 positions agree with TRBD1. Sequenced: PBMCs or T cells enriched from blood (not recorded which). This clonotype was sampled from a man in his 60s who had recovered from COVID-19. CDR3: CAGTGFLRNTIYF. DNA of the CDR3: TGTGCCGGGACAGGGTTTTTGCGAAACACCATATATTTT.